A selection of T cell receptor beta chains follows, all from one sample in a study of identical twins. A single record per CDR3 protein comes from TCRdb applying MiXCR to the 5' RACE reads. Of roughly 720,000 distinct CDR3 sequences in the sample, 15% to 20% were seen once. The same data also contributed to another study, on T cells expressing NK-cell markers.

Source material: PBMCs. These receptors originate from a woman aged 18-30 years in good health. Both conserved end residues are part of each CDR3. Each record gives: V gene, CDR3 protein.

>TRBV20-1
CSALPPHVSYNEQFF
>TRBV9
CASSVEYIQGSGGTEAFF
>TRBV5-5
CASSEGLTTDTQYF
>TRBV5-8
CASSFGLGTDTQYF
>TRBV20-1
CSASPTYEQYF
>TRBV10-3
CAISEPSSANEQFF
>TRBV29-1
CSVGPGAQNTGELFF
>TRBV9
CASSSSAAPGGSIVTGELFF
>TRBV5-1
CASSLDRVGDTQYF
>TRBV7-2
CASSLFAGASNTGELFF